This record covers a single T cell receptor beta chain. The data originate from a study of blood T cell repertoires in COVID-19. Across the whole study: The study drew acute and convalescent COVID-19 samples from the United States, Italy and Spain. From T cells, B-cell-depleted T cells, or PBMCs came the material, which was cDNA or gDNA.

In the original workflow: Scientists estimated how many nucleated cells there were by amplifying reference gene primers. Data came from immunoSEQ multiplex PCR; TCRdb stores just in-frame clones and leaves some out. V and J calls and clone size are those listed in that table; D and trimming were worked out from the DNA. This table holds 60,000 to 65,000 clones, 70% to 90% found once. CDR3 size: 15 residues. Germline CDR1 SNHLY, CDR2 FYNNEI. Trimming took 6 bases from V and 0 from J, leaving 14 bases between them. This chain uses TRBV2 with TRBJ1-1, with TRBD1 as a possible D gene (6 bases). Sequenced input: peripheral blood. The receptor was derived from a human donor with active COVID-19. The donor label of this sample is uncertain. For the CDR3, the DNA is TGTGCCAGCAGACTTCAACAGGGCCTGAACACTGAAGCTTTCTTT. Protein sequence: CASRLQQGLNTEAFF.